Following are 20 T cell receptor beta chains from one sample sequenced in a study of CD8 T cells in ankylosing spondylitis. MiXCR, run by TCRdb on the 5' RACE reads, gives a single entry per CDR3 protein. Of tens of thousands of distinct CDR3 sequences detected, about 5.3% appear once; the ten largest clones hold around 1.9%. Sequencing was done on a sample of blood, either unsorted or a sorted T cell fraction (not recorded which). These receptors came from a female donor with ankylosing spondylitis or in good health (not recorded which).

This clonotype has at least ten counts. The chain couples TRBV9 to TRBJ2-5; perhaps TRBD1 as D (5 bases). Trimming left V 0 bases short and J 5 bases short, with 11 bases between. The CDR3 consists of 14 residues. The germline gives CDR1 SGDLS, CDR2 YYNGEE. CDR3 protein: CASSVEAGQETQYF. CDR3 DNA sequence: TGTGCCAGCAGCGTAGAGGCAGGGCAGGAGACCCAGTACTTC.

This clonotype was counted many times. V is TRBV9 and J is TRBJ1-6; D unresolved. The CDR3 covers 15 residues. Trimming left V 0 bases short and J 5 bases short, with 9 bases between. Germline-derived CDR1 and CDR2 are SGDLS and YYNGEE. DNA of the CDR3: TGTGCCAGCAGCGTAGTCGGCAGAGATAATTCACCCCTCCACTTT. It encodes CASSVVGRDNSPLHF.

This clonotype was counted ten times or more. The V and J genes are TRBV9 and TRBJ2-1; no definite D call. The CDR3 extends over 16 amino acids. Germline assignment: CDR1 SGDLS and CDR2 YYNGEE. With 0 bases removed from V and 9 bases from J, the gap between germline ends came to 19 bases. The CDR3, as DNA: TGTGCCAGCAGCGTAGACGGACGTCTCGACGGTGGTGAGCAGTTCTTC. Amino acids: CASSVDGRLDGGEQFF.

This clonotype was observed many times. The chain couples TRBV9 to TRBJ2-1, with 8 positions matching TRBD2. V was pared by 1 base and J by 8 bases, with 8 bases of the junction left unmatched. The CDR3 spans 15 residues. CDR1 is SGDLS, CDR2 YYNGEE, per germline. The CDR3 DNA follows: TGTGCCAGCAGCGTATCTCAGCGGGGGCTGGATGAGCAGTTCTTC. It yields the protein CASSVSQRGLDEQFF.

This clonotype was found many times. The chain links TRBV9 to TRBJ2-7; 12 nucleotides align to TRBD2. This CDR3 is built from 16 residues. With V trimmed by 4 bases and J by 6 bases, 11 bases remained unmatched. Germline values: CDR1 SGDLS, CDR2 YYNGEE. The CDR3 is CASSPQPGLAGSEQYF. The CDR3 coding sequence is TGTGCCAGCAGCCCGCAGCCGGGACTAGCGGGTAGCGAGCAGTACTTC.

In its sample, this clonotype was seen many times. The chain couples TRBV9 to TRBJ2-1; TRBD2 is a possible D gene (6 bases). Germline-derived CDR1 and CDR2 are SGDLS and YYNGEE. The CDR3 has 15 amino acids. The V end lost 4 bases, the J end lost 7 bases, and 18 bases lay between the germline ends. CDR3 coding DNA: TGTGCCAGCAGCCCCGGAGCGGGTGCGGGGAATGAGCAGTTCTTC. It encodes CASSPGAGAGNEQFF.

This clonotype was detected only a few times. The V call is TRBV9, the J call TRBJ2-3; 9 bases align to TRBD2. The CDR3 totals 16 residues. From germline, CDR1 is SGDLS and CDR2 YYNGEE. V lost 0 bases to trimming and J lost 1 base; unmatched junction nucleotides: 3. The CDR3 DNA is TGTGCCAGCAGCGTAGCCCTAGCGGGGCGCACAGATACGCAGTATTTT. Translated, it gives CASSVALAGRTDTQYF.

This clonotype was recorded a few times. V usage is TRBV9 and J usage is TRBJ2-1; D not certain. CDR1 and CDR2 (germline): SGDLS, YYNGEE. The V end lost 0 bases, the J end lost 0 bases, and 10 bases lay between the germline ends. The length of the CDR3 is 16 residues. DNA for the CDR3: TGTGCCAGCAGCGTAGGTGGGGTTGGCTCCTACAATGAGCAGTTCTTC. It codes for CASSVGGVGSYNEQFF.

This clonotype was observed a single time. The rearrangement links TRBV9 to TRBJ1-6; the D gene is possibly TRBD1 (6 bases). V shed 4 bases and J shed 9 bases, with 17 bases lying between them. In germline, CDR1 is SGDLS, CDR2 YYNGEE. CDR3 length: 15 amino acids. The DNA of the CDR3 is TGTGCCAGCAGCCCGCGAGGGCAGGGGTTTTCACCCCTCCACTTT. This translates into CASSPRGQGFSPLHF.

This clonotype appeared many times. The J gene is TRBJ2-3, the V gene TRBV9; 11 bases align to TRBD2. Germline CDR1 is SGDLS and CDR2 is YYNGEE. Trimming at V came to 3 bases and at J to 2 bases, leaving 5 bases not matched to a gene. The CDR3 runs to 16 residues. CDR3 coding DNA: TGTGCCAGCAGCGGAAATAGCGGGGGGGTCACAGATACGCAGTATTTT. Translated, it gives CASSGNSGGVTDTQYF.

This clonotype was seen many times. This chain connects TRBV9 to TRBJ2-2; D ambiguous. Germline V lookup: CDR1 SGDLS, CDR2 YYNGEE. Trimming shortened V by 0 bases and J by 3 bases, and 9 bases separated the two germline ends. The CDR3 consists of 15 residues. The CDR3, as DNA: TGTGCCAGCAGCGTAGCTGGCGCCTACACCGGGGAGCTGTTTTTT. It is translated as CASSVAGAYTGELFF. Variable domain in full (rest from reference TRBV9 and TRBJ2-2): DSGVTQTPKHLITATGQRVTLRCSPRSGDLSVYWYQQSLDQGLQFLIQYYNGEERAKGNILERFSAQQFPDLHSELNLSSLELGDSALYFCASSVAGAYTGELFFGEGSRLTVL.

Details on this clonotype: One end of the junction fails to match germline, which may point to a read error. The chain recombines TRBV9 with TRBJ1-2, with 9 bases lining up with TRBD1. The CDR3 loop spans 17 amino acids. Germline V lookup: CDR1 SGDLS, CDR2 YYNGEE. In nucleotides, the CDR3 is TGTGCCAGCAGCGCCGATGTTAACAGGGGGCGCACCTATGGCTTCACCTTC. Translated: CASSADVNRGRTYGFTF.

This clonotype was picked up many times. CDR3 sequence: CASSGQAGGPDTQYF. The CDR3 coding sequence is TGTGCCAGCAGCGGACAAGCGGGAGGGCCAGATACGCAGTATTTT. J is TRBJ2-3 and V is TRBV9, with 10 bases aligning to TRBD2. Germline values: CDR1 SGDLS, CDR2 YYNGEE. This CDR3 is 15 amino acids long. The V gene end was trimmed by 3 bases and the J gene end by 4 bases; junction bases not matched to a gene: 5.

This clonotype appeared a few times. This chain joins TRBV9 and TRBJ2-6; D assignment may be TRBD1 or TRBD2 (6 bases each). CDR1 and CDR2 (germline): SGDLS, YYNGEE. Deletions cut 7 bases from V and 0 bases from J, with 17 bases between. This CDR3 has 17 amino acids. CDR3 amino acids: CASSLGGPSSGANVLTF. As DNA, the CDR3 is TGTGCCAGCTCATTGGGGGGCCCCAGCTCTGGGGCCAACGTCCTGACTTTC.

This clonotype was recorded many times. V gene TRBV9 combines with J gene TRBJ2-1; D might be TRBD1 (6 bases). The length of the CDR3 is 13 residues. Deletions cut 4 bases from V and 5 bases from J, with 10 bases between. From germline, CDR1 is SGDLS and CDR2 YYNGEE. CDR3 bases: TGTGCCAGCAGCTTAGGACAGCACAATGAGCAGTTCTTC. Protein sequence: CASSLGQHNEQFF.

The V call is TRBV9, the J call TRBJ1-1, with D unresolved. Germline V lookup: CDR1 SGDLS, CDR2 YYNGEE. Trimming removed 3 bases from V and 1 base from J, with 10 bases in between. CDR3 size: 14 residues. CDR3 sequence (DNA): TGTGCCAGCAGCGAGGGAGGAACGAACACTGAAGCTTTCTTT. Protein sequence: CASSEGGTNTEAFF. Using reference TRBV9 and TRBJ1-1 for the parts outside the CDR3, the full variable domain is DSGVTQTPKHLITATGQRVTLRCSPRSGDLSVYWYQQSLDQGLQFLIQYYNGEERAKGNILERFSAQQFPDLHSELNLSSLELGDSALYFCASSEGGTNTEAFFGQGTRLTVV.

This clonotype was recorded a few times. This chain uses TRBV9 with TRBJ2-1; 13 bases are shared with TRBD2. The germline V gene has CDR1 SGDLS and CDR2 YYNGEE. This CDR3 is 14 amino acids long. V shed 3 bases, J shed 6 bases, and the junction held 0 bases outside the gene matches. The CDR3 sequence: CASSGTSGGNEQFF. DNA for the CDR3: TGTGCCAGCAGCGGGACTAGCGGGGGCAATGAGCAGTTCTTC. The full variable domain, rest sourced from reference TRBV9 and TRBJ2-1, is DSGVTQTPKHLITATGQRVTLRCSPRSGDLSVYWYQQSLDQGLQFLIQYYNGEERAKGNILERFSAQQFPDLHSELNLSSLELGDSALYFCASSGTSGGNEQFFGPGTRLTVL.

This clonotype was counted at least ten times. This chain connects TRBV9 to TRBJ2-1; the D gene is possibly TRBD2 (6 bases). V was shortened by 3 bases and J by 5 bases, with 15 bases between the two germline ends. The CDR3 covers 15 residues. In germline, CDR1 is SGDLS, CDR2 YYNGEE. The CDR3 sequence is CASSARDSLDNEQFF. In nucleotides, the CDR3 is TGTGCCAGCAGCGCCCGGGACTCCCTAGACAATGAGCAGTTCTTC.

At least ten counts were recorded for this clonotype. This chain joins TRBV9 and TRBJ2-1; 9 bases line up with TRBD2. The germline CDR1 and CDR2 sequences are SGDLS and YYNGEE. Germline trimming cut 4 bases from V and 0 bases from J; bases unmatched to any gene: 8. This CDR3 spans 17 amino acids. As DNA, the CDR3 is TGTGCCAGCAGCCCCCGACTAGCGGAGAGCTCCTACAATGAGCAGTTCTTC. Translated: CASSPRLAESSYNEQFF.

This clonotype was counted at least ten times. The gene calls are TRBV9 and TRBJ1-5, with D possibly TRBD1 on 5 matching bases. Germline values: CDR1 SGDLS, CDR2 YYNGEE. The V end was cut by 0 bases, the J end by 6 bases, with 10 bases between. The CDR3 covers 14 residues. The CDR3 loop reads CASSVAGMGQPQHF. The CDR3 nucleotides read TGTGCCAGCAGCGTAGCAGGGATGGGTCAGCCCCAGCATTTT.